This entry lists 2 T cell receptor beta chains sequenced from one sample in a study of OX40 agonist ivuxolimab in advanced cancers. Generated by immunoSEQ multiplex PCR, the TCRdb table keeps only in-frame clones and is missing some. The sample consists of about 79,000 clones, about 90% of them appearing once. The sample here was CD4+ or CD8+ T cells sorted from blood, taken in a trial of the OX40 agonist ivuxolimab. These receptors were collected from an adult with an advanced solid tumor such as melanoma, head and neck, liver or kidney cancer.

The chain employs TRBV4-2 and TRBJ2-1; D is perhaps TRBD1 or TRBD2 (5 bases each). CDR1 is LGHNA, CDR2 YNFKEQ, per germline. Trimming took off 5 bases at V and 3 bases at J, with 11 bases between the two ends. The CDR3 sequence is 14 residues long. CDR3 amino acids: CASSDGTGYNEQFF. The CDR3 DNA is TGTGCCAGCAGCGATGGGACGGGCTACAATGAGCAGTTCTTC.

This chain links TRBV10-3 with TRBJ2-3; D call uncertain. Trimming took 0 bases from V and 7 from J, leaving 5 bases between them. The germline V gene encodes CDR1 ENHRY and CDR2 SYGVKD. There are 12 residues in the CDR3. The CDR3 loop reads CAISESQNTQYF. The CDR3 bases are TGTGCCATCAGTGAGTCCCAAAATACGCAGTATTTT.